Below are 29 T cell receptor beta chains sequenced from a single sample in a study of blood T cell repertoires in COVID-19 (dated by TCRdb to the early 2020s). The method was the immunoSEQ multiplex PCR assay. The clones in this table, taken by TCRdb from immuneACCESS, are in-frame only. Not every clone is retained; where verified, under half of the shortfall comes from an unresolved V gene, and the cause of the rest is unknown. The sample table holds roughly 250,000 clones, of which about 79% were seen once. The ten most abundant clones make up approximately 9.6% of the sample. The sample consisted of peripheral blood. These receptors originate from a woman of 80 years or more with acute or convalescent COVID-19.

The V gene is TRBV10-3, the J gene TRBJ1-2; perhaps TRBD1 as D (6 bases). The germline V gene has CDR1 ENHRY and CDR2 SYGVKD. The CDR3 runs to 12 residues. V dropped 9 bases and J dropped 4 bases, with 12 bases sitting between them. The CDR3 DNA is TGTGCCATAAATCAGGGGAGCTATGGCTACACCTTC. This gives the protein CAINQGSYGYTF.

J is TRBJ1-2 and V is TRBV6-5; 8 bases align to TRBD1. The CDR3 extends over 15 amino acids. Germline V gene lookup returns CDR1 MNHEY and CDR2 SVGAGI. Unmatched junction bases numbered 11, after V lost 6 bases and J lost 5 bases. CDR3 amino acids: CASSPGLQGGYGYTF. The CDR3 DNA follows: TGTGCCAGCAGCCCAGGCCTACAGGGGGGTTATGGCTACACCTTC.

This clone showed up just a few times. This chain uses TRBV29-1 with TRBJ2-3; D unclear. Germline loops: CDR1 SQVTM, CDR2 ANQGSEA. The CDR3 is 13 amino acids. V shed 3 bases and J shed 2 bases, with 9 bases lying between them. CDR3 bases: TGCAGCGTTGACCCCGGTTTCACAGATACGCAGTATTTT. It yields the protein CSVDPGFTDTQYF.

The chain carries TRBV3-1 (or the pseudogene TRBV3-2) and TRBJ2-5, with TRBD2 identical over 10 bases. Germline V CDR1 and CDR2: LGHDT, YNNKEL (reference sequence). Trimming took 0 bases from V and 5 from J; bases not matched to a gene: 9. CDR3 size: 17 residues. CDR3 region: CASSQDLSGGAWETQYF. The DNA for the CDR3 is TGTGCCAGCAGCCAAGATCTGAGCGGGGGGGCCTGGGAGACCCAGTACTTC.

V usage is TRBV27 and J usage is TRBJ1-6; D is perhaps TRBD1 (5 bases). V lost 6 bases and J lost 5, with 26 bases in between. Germline CDR1 is MNHEY and CDR2 is SMNVEV (reference sequence). This CDR3 region has 19 residues. CDR3 loop: CASSRRQGSLLWDNSPLHF. For the CDR3, the DNA is TGTGCCAGCAGCAGACGGCAGGGATCGCTCCTATGGGATAATTCACCCCTCCACTTT.

CDR3 sequence: CASSYAGALGYTF. In DNA, the CDR3 is TGTGCCAGCAGTTACGCAGGGGCCTTGGGCTACACCTTC. V usage is TRBV6-5 and J usage is TRBJ1-2, with D tentatively TRBD1 (6 bases). Trimming shortened V by 2 bases and J by 8 bases, and 12 bases separated the two germline ends. This CDR3 has 13 residues. CDR1 and CDR2 (germline): MNHEY, SVGAGI.

The gene calls are TRBV19 and TRBJ1-1; 9 bases are a match to TRBD1. The CDR3 contains 15 residues. The germline V gene encodes CDR1 LNHDA and CDR2 SQIVND (reference sequence). V dropped 5 bases and J dropped 3; count of bases not matched to a gene: 7. CDR3 sequence (DNA): TGTGCCAGTAGTCGGGGGACAGGGAGGTACACTGAAGCTTTCTTT. This gives the protein CASSRGTGRYTEAFF.

The V and J genes are TRBV5-5 and TRBJ1-1; 8 bases map to TRBD1. The CDR3 runs to 16 residues. Per germline, CDR1 SGHKS and CDR2 YYEKEE (reference sequence). The ends lost 0 bases at V and 1 base at J; junction bases unmatched: 5. The CDR3 here is CASSLAWDRWNTEAFF. The CDR3 region has the DNA TGTGCCAGCAGCTTGGCCTGGGACAGGTGGAACACTGAAGCTTTCTTT.

This chain joins TRBV19 and TRBJ2-2, with a possible D match to TRBD1 (5 bases). Looked up from germline, CDR1 is LNHDA and CDR2 is SQIVND (reference sequence). The CDR3 has 14 amino acids. Between the trimmed V and J ends, which lost 5 bases and 6 bases, there was a span of 13 bases. The CDR3 protein is CASSPNQGAGELFF. The DNA for the CDR3 is TGTGCCAGTAGTCCCAACCAAGGGGCCGGGGAGCTGTTTTTT. The variable domain in full, with the rest retrieved from reference TRBV19 and TRBJ2-2, is DGGITQSPKYLFRKEGQNVTLSCEQNLNHDAMYWYRQDPGQGLRLIYYSQIVNDFQKGDIAEGYSVSREKKESFPLTVTSAQKNPTAFYLCASSPNQGAGELFFGEGSRLTVL.

This rearrangement joins TRBV5-8 to TRBJ1-5; D perhaps matches TRBD1 (6 bases). Trimming cost V 4 bases and J 0 bases, with 11 bases left between them. Germline CDR1 SGHTS, CDR2 YDEGEE. The CDR3 covers 15 residues. The DNA for the CDR3 is TGTGCCAGCAGCCACCGGGACATTAGCAATCAGCCCCAGCATTTT. Translation: CASSHRDISNQPQHF.

The V and J genes are TRBV6-1 and TRBJ2-4, with 10 nucleotides matching TRBD1. Germline V gene sequence: CDR1 MNHNS, CDR2 SASEGT. V lost 2 bases, J lost 2 bases, and 12 bases stayed unmatched. CDR3 length: 19 residues. The CDR3 DNA reads TGTGCCAGCAGTGAAACCGGACAGGGGGAGAGTAGTTCCAAAAACATTCAGTACTTC. Translating it yields CASSETGQGESSSKNIQYF.

The chain has TRBV12-5 and TRBJ2-7; TRBD1 is a possible D gene (6 bases). The CDR3 sequence is 14 residues long. Looked up from germline, CDR1 is LGHNT and CDR2 is FRNRAP. With 5 bases removed from V and 1 base from J, the gap between germline ends came to 12 bases. CDR3 protein: CASGPLQGSYEQYF. CDR3 sequence (DNA): TGTGCTAGTGGTCCTTTACAGGGTTCCTACGAGCAGTACTTC.

Only a few counts were recorded for this clone. V gene TRBV4-1 combines with J gene TRBJ1-2; D may be TRBD1 (5 bases). Germline values: CDR1 MGHRA, CDR2 YSYEKL. The V end lost 0 bases, the J end lost 5 bases, and 13 bases lay between the germline ends. The CDR3 is 15 residues long. CDR3 sequence: CASSQDTGGYYGYTF. The CDR3 DNA reads TGCGCCAGCAGCCAAGATACGGGGGGATATTATGGCTACACCTTC.

This clone appeared once. This chain uses TRBV14 with TRBJ2-7; TRBD1 agrees at 10 bases. Trimming removed 3 bases from V and 2 bases from J; junction bases left unmatched: 4. CDR3 length: 15 amino acids. The germline gives CDR1 SGHDN, CDR2 FVKESK. CDR3 sequence (DNA): TGTGCCAGCAGCCAGTCCGGGACAGGGGCCTACGAGCAGTACTTC. Translation: CASSQSGTGAYEQYF.

V usage is TRBV5-6 and J usage is TRBJ1-6, with D perhaps TRBD1 (6 bases). CDR1 is SGHDT and CDR2 is YYEEEE in the germline V gene. Trimming stripped 6 bases from V and 7 bases from J, with 20 bases between. The CDR3 length is 16 residues. CDR3 sequence: CASTVLGYRENSPLHF. In nucleotides, the CDR3 is TGTGCCAGCACCGTTCTCGGGTACAGGGAGAATTCACCCCTCCACTTT.

The table lists this clone with a count of one. The chain joins TRBV6-2 or TRBV6-3 to TRBJ2-4; a possible D gene is TRBD2 (5 bases). This CDR3 is 17 amino acids long. The ends were cut back, 6 bases at V and 0 bases at J, with 18 bases in the middle. Germline values: CDR1 MNHEY, CDR2 SVGEGT. The CDR3 nucleotides are TGTGCCAGCAGCCCTTCTTCGACCGGGAAAGCCAAAAACATTCAGTACTTC. This gives the protein CASSPSSTGKAKNIQYF.

The V call is TRBV10-3, the J call TRBJ1-5, with D tentatively TRBD1 (5 bases). CDR1 ENHRY and CDR2 SYGVKD come from the germline V gene. The CDR3 runs to 14 residues. V gave up 3 bases and J gave up 7 bases, with 13 bases separating them. The CDR3 region is CAISDSGTGQPQHF. Here the CDR3 DNA reads TGTGCCATCAGTGATTCAGGGACTGGGCAGCCCCAGCATTTT.

This clone has only one observation. The rearrangement uses TRBV6-5 and TRBJ2-4; TRBD2 matches 8 bases. Germline V gene lookup returns CDR1 MNHEY and CDR2 SVGAGI. J lost 2 bases, V lost 8 bases, and 2 bases had no gene match. This CDR3 region has 13 residues. The CDR3 here is CASGLATKNIQYF. Written as DNA, the CDR3 is TGTGCCAGCGGACTAGCAACCAAAAACATTCAGTACTTC.

V usage is TRBV15 and J usage is TRBJ2-7, with 13 bases that match TRBD2. Trimming took 3 bases from V and 6 from J; bases not matched to a gene: 8. Per germline, CDR1 LNHNV and CDR2 YYDKDF (reference sequence). There are 16 residues in the CDR3. The CDR3 region is CATSRTTSGGAAEQYF. The CDR3 DNA reads TGTGCCACCAGCAGGACTACTAGCGGGGGGGCCGCCGAGCAGTACTTC.

The rearrangement links TRBV28 to TRBJ1-4, with 7 bases aligning to TRBD1. The CDR3 runs to 15 residues. Trimming at V came to 7 bases and at J to 5 bases, leaving 10 bases not matched to a gene. Germline V gene sequence: CDR1 MDHEN, CDR2 SYDVKM. The DNA for the CDR3 is TGTGCCAGCATCTCCGCCAGGACAGGCAATGAAAAACTGTTTTTT. Translated, it gives CASISARTGNEKLFF.

This chain connects TRBV30 to TRBJ2-2; D possibly corresponds to TRBD2 (6 bases). V shed 2 bases and J shed 4 bases, with 8 bases lying between them. There are 13 residues in the CDR3. Germline assignment: CDR1 GTSNPN and CDR2 SVGIG (reference sequence). The CDR3 region is CAWSRGATGELFF. CDR3 DNA sequence: TGTGCCTGGAGTCGCGGGGCCACCGGGGAGCTGTTTTTT.

The chain combines TRBV24-1 with TRBJ2-2; TRBD1 aligns across 7 bases. Germline trimming cut 7 bases from V and 1 base from J; bases unmatched to any gene: 2. Per germline, CDR1 KGHDR and CDR2 SFDVKD. The CDR3 is 14 residues long. CDR3 residues: CATRGDRNTGELFF. The DNA for the CDR3 is TGTGCCACCAGGGGGGACAGGAACACCGGGGAGCTGTTTTTT.

This clone was seen a handful of times. The gene calls are TRBV7-9 and TRBJ1-2; 8 bases agree with TRBD1. This CDR3 spans 13 amino acids. V was clipped by 3 bases and J by 7 bases; unmatched bases: 4. The germline V gene has CDR1 SEHNR and CDR2 FQNEAQ (reference sequence). The CDR3 reads CASSLDRDFGYTF. Written as DNA, the CDR3 is TGTGCCAGCAGCTTGGACAGGGATTTTGGCTACACCTTC.

The chain links TRBV5-5 to TRBJ2-7, with D possibly matching TRBD1 (5 bases). Trimming shortened V by 7 bases and J by 4 bases, and 12 bases separated the two germline ends. Germline CDR1 SGHKS, CDR2 YYEKEE (reference sequence). The CDR3 totals 12 residues. This CDR3 is CASAQGDYEQYF. As DNA, the CDR3 is TGTGCCAGCGCCCAGGGCGATTACGAGCAGTACTTC. The variable domain in full, completed from reference TRBV5-5 and TRBJ2-7, reads DAGVTQSPTHLIKTRGQQVTLRCSPISGHKSVSWYQQVLGQGPQFIFQYYEKEERGRGNFPDRFSARQFPNYSSELNVNALLLGDSALYLCASAQGDYEQYFGPGTRLTVT.

V is TRBV7-9 and J is TRBJ1-6; D is perhaps TRBD1 (6 bases). This CDR3 spans 14 amino acids. Deletions cut 2 bases from V and 14 bases from J, with 16 bases between. Germline lookup yields CDR1 SEHNR and CDR2 FQNEAQ (reference sequence). Written as DNA, the CDR3 is TGTGCCAGCAGCTTACCAGGGGAGAGAGGGGCCCTCCACTTT. Translated, it gives CASSLPGERGALHF.

This sequence joins TRBV9 and TRBJ2-3, with D possibly matching TRBD1 (5 bases). This CDR3 contains 14 residues. The V gene's germline CDR1 is SGDLS and CDR2 YYNGEE. The germline V and J ends were trimmed by 0 bases and 5 bases, with 10 bases remaining between them. CDR3 region: CASSVAQAGDTQYF. CDR3 bases: TGTGCCAGCAGCGTAGCACAGGCCGGAGATACGCAGTATTTT.

The chain carries TRBV6-5 and TRBJ1-1, with D possibly TRBD1 on 5 matching bases. Looked up from germline, CDR1 is MNHEY and CDR2 is SVGAGI. The V gene lost 4 bases and the J gene lost 2 bases, with 17 bases spanning the gap. The CDR3 sequence is 16 residues long. The chain's CDR3 is CASSSIRARSNTEAFF. The CDR3 DNA sequence: TGTGCCAGCAGTTCCATCAGGGCACGCTCCAACACTGAAGCTTTCTTT.

This clone was observed once. J is TRBJ2-1 and V is TRBV3-1 (or the pseudogene TRBV3-2); 7 nucleotides match TRBD1. The germline V gene has CDR1 LGHDT and CDR2 YNNKEL (reference sequence). V lost 1 base and J lost 9; bases outside the gene matches: 12. The CDR3 runs to 16 residues. CDR3 DNA: TGTGCCAGCAGCCAAGGGTCCGGGGACAGTCGTCCTGAGCAGTTCTTC. It yields the protein CASSQGSGDSRPEQFF.

This clone was observed a handful of times. The chain employs TRBV1 and TRBJ2-1; TRBD2 is taken as the D call from the table, unchecked against the DNA. TRBV1 is labeled a pseudogene. The length of the CDR3 is 16 residues. The DNA of the CDR3 is TGCACCAGCACCCCTACCGGGACTAGCGGGACCAATGAGCAGTTCTTC. This gives the protein CTSTPTGTSGTNEQFF.